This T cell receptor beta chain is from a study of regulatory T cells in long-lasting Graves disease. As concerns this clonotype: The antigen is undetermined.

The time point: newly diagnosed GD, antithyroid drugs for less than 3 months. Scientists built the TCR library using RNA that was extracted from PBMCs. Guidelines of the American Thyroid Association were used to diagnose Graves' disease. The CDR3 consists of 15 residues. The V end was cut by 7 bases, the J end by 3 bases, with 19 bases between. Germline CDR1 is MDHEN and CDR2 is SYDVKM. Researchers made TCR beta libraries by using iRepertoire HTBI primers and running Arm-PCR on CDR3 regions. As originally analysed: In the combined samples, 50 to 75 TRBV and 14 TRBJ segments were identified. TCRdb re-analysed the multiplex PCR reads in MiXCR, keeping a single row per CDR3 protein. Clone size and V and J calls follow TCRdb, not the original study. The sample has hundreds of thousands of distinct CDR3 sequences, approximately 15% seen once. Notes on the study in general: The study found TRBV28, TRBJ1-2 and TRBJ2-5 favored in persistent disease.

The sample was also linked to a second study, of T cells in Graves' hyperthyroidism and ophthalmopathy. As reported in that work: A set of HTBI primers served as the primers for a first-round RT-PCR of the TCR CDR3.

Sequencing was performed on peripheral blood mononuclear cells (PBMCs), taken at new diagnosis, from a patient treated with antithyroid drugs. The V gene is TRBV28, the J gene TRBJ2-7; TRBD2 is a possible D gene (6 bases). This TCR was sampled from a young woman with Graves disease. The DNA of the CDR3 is TGTGCCAGCACTCACGGTGGGACTGCCGGCTACGAGCAGTACTTC. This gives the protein CASTHGGTAGYEQYF.